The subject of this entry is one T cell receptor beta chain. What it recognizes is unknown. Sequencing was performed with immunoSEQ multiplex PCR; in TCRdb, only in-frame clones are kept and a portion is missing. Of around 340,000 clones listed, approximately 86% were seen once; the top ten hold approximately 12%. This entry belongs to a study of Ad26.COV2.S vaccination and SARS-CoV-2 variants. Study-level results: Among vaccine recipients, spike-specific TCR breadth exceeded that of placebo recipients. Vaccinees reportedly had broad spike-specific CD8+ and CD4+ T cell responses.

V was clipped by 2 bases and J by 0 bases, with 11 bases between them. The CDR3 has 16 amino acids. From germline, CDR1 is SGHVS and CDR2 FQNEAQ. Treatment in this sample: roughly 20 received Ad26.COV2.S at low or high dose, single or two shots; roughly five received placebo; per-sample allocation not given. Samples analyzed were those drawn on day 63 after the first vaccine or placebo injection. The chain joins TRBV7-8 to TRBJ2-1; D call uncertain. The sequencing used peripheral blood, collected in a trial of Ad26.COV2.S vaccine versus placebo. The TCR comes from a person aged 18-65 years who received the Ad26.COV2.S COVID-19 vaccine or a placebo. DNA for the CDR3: TGTGCCAGCAGCTTAACCGGTCAGGTCTCCTACAATGAGCAGTTCTTC. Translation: CASSLTGQVSYNEQFF.